The 12 T cell receptor beta chains in this list originate from one sample, sequenced in a study of CD8+CD57+ T cells in acquired aplastic anemia. According to the study, genomic DNA was the template for TCR beta VDJ and CDR3 profiling. MiXCR, run by TCRdb on the reads, gives a single entry per CDR3 protein. The sample gives roughly 93,000 distinct CDR3 sequences, 55% to 80% of which show up once; 65% is in the top ten. Previously, flow cytometry had revealed CD8+CD57+ cell expansion in the patients chosen for sequencing. Sequencing used sorted CD4+, CD8+, or CD8+CD57+ T cells (not recorded which) from PBMCs. The receptors were gathered from a human donor with aplastic anemia.

This clonotype was counted a few times. The CDR3, as DNA: TGTGCCAGCAGCTTCGGAAACACCATATATTTT. It is translated as CASSFGNTIYF. The genes are TRBV7-8 and TRBJ1-3; unclear D gene. Looked up from germline, CDR1 is SGHVS and CDR2 is FQNEAQ. V shed 3 bases and J shed 4 bases, with 1 base lying between them. CDR3 length equals 11 residues.

The table lists this clonotype with many counts. The V call is TRBV29-1, the J call TRBJ2-7, with TRBD2 matching over 8 bases. The ends lost 7 bases at V and 4 bases at J; junction bases unmatched: 12. CDR3 length equals 14 residues. CDR1 SQVTM and CDR2 ANQGSEA come from the germline V gene. This chain's CDR3 is CSAVTSASIYEQYF. The CDR3 DNA reads TGCAGCGCGGTGACTAGCGCGAGTATATACGAGCAGTACTTC.

The genes are TRBV5-1 and TRBJ1-1; D is ambiguous. From germline, CDR1 is SGHRS and CDR2 YFSETQ. The CDR3 is made up of 13 amino acids. The V end lost 0 bases, the J end lost 3 bases, and 6 bases lay between the germline ends. As DNA, the CDR3 is TGCGCCAGCAGCTTGGGACTGTACACTGAAGCTTTCTTT. The encoded protein is CASSLGLYTEAFF. Full variable domain (rest looked up from reference TRBV5-1 and TRBJ1-1): KAGVTQTPRYLIKTRGQQVTLSCSPISGHRSVSWYQQTPGQGLQFLFEYFSETQRNKGNFPGRFSGRQFSNSRSEMNVSTLELGDSALYLCASSLGLYTEAFFGQGTRLTVV.

The chain is built from TRBV19 and TRBJ2-1; a possible D gene is TRBD2 (5 bases). V was trimmed by 6 bases and J by 3 bases, leaving 15 bases between them. CDR1 is LNHDA, CDR2 SQIVND, per germline (reference sequence). CDR3 length equals 15 residues. The CDR3 DNA follows: TGTGCCAGTAGGACGACTACCACTCTCTACAATGAGCAGTTCTTC. Amino acids: CASRTTTTLYNEQFF.

This chain uses TRBV15 with TRBJ1-5; no clear D gene. Trimming took 0 bases from V and 0 from J, leaving 6 bases between them. Germline CDR1 LNHNV, CDR2 YYDKDF (reference sequence). The CDR3 runs 15 residues. The CDR3 DNA is TGTGCCACCAGCAGAGATCGGGATAGCAATCAGCCCCAGCATTTT. This sequence encodes CATSRDRDSNQPQHF.

The chain joins TRBV25-1 to TRBJ1-1, with TRBD1 matching over 8 bases. The V gene's germline CDR1 is MGHDK and CDR2 SYGVNS. The trim removed 6 bases at V and 10 bases at J, leaving 7 bases unmatched. The CDR3 length is 12 residues. CDR3 in amino acids: CASRTGGRGAFF. In nucleotides, the CDR3 is TGTGCCAGCAGAACAGGGGGAAGGGGAGCTTTCTTT.

The V gene is TRBV11-2, the J gene TRBJ2-1; tentative D call: TRBD2 (5 bases). CDR1 SGHAT and CDR2 FQNNGV come from the germline V gene. CDR3 size: 13 residues. V gave up 2 bases and J gave up 7 bases, with 9 bases separating them. The CDR3, as DNA: TGTGCCAGCAGCTTACCTGGAGGTAATGAGCAGTTCTTC. Translation gives CASSLPGGNEQFF.

This clonotype was picked up a small number of times. The chain employs TRBV10-3 and TRBJ2-7; D possibly corresponds to TRBD1 (5 bases). The V gene lost 3 bases and the J gene lost 0 bases, with 9 bases spanning the gap. Germline V gene sequence: CDR1 ENHRY, CDR2 SYGVKD. This CDR3 spans 14 amino acids. Written as DNA, the CDR3 is TGTGCCATCAGTGAAATGACAGACTCCTACGAGCAGTACTTC. Translated, it gives CAISEMTDSYEQYF.

The chain joins TRBV25-1 to TRBJ1-4; 7 bases map to TRBD1. The CDR3 has 15 residues. CDR1 MGHDK and CDR2 SYGVNS come from the germline V gene. The trim removed 5 bases at V and 3 bases at J, leaving 6 bases unmatched. Here the CDR3 reads CASSTPRGANEKLFF. CDR3 nucleotide sequence: TGTGCCAGCAGTACGCCCAGGGGGGCTAATGAAAAACTGTTTTTT.

At least ten counts were recorded for this clonotype. V gene TRBV10-3 combines with J gene TRBJ2-6; no definite D call. Germline V gene lookup returns CDR1 ENHRY and CDR2 SYGVKD. V dropped 5 bases and J dropped 2 bases, with 16 bases sitting between them. The CDR3 length is 17 residues. CDR3 DNA: TGTGCCATCAGTACACACCGGGCGTCGACTGGGGCCAACGTCCTGACTTTC. Translating gives CAISTHRASTGANVLTF.

This clonotype occurred a few times. The chain links TRBV19 to TRBJ2-3; D remains unclear. This CDR3 contains 14 residues. Germline V lookup: CDR1 LNHDA, CDR2 SQIVND (reference sequence). Trimming shortened V by 3 bases and J by 0 bases, and 7 bases separated the two germline ends. The CDR3 coding sequence is TGTGCCAGTAGTATGCCAAAGAGCACAGATACGCAGTATTTT. Residues: CASSMPKSTDTQYF.

The chain recombines TRBV19 with TRBJ2-7, with TRBD2 matching over 7 bases. The germline gives CDR1 LNHDA, CDR2 SQIVND (reference sequence). This CDR3 is 15 amino acids long. J lost 0 bases, V lost 6 bases, and 8 bases had no gene match. The CDR3 here is CASSPSGYFSYEQYF. Written as DNA, the CDR3 is TGTGCCAGTAGCCCTAGCGGATATTTCTCCTACGAGCAGTACTTC.